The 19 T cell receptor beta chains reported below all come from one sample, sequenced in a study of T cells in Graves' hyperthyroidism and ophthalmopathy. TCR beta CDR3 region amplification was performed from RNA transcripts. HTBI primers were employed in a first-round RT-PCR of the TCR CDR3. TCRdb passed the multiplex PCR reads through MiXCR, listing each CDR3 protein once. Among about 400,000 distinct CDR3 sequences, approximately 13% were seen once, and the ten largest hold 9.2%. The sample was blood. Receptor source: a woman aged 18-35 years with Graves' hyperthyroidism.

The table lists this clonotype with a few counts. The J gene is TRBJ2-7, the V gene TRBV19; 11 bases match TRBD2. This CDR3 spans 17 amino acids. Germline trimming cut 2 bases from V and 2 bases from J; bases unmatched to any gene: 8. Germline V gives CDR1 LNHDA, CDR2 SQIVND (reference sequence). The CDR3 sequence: CASSIKGTSGFTYEQYF. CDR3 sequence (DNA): TGTGCCAGTAGTATAAAGGGGACTAGCGGTTTTACCTACGAGCAGTACTTC.

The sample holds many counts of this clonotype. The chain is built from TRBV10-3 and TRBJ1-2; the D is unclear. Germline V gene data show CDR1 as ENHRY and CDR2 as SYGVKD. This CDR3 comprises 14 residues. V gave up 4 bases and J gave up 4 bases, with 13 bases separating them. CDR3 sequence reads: CAISGYLRTYGYTF. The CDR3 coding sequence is TGTGCCATCAGTGGTTACTTAAGGACCTATGGCTACACCTTC.

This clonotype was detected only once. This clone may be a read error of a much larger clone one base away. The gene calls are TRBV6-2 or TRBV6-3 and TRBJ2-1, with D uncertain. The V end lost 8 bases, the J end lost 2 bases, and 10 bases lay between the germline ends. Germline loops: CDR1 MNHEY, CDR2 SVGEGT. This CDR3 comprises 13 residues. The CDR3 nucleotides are TGTGCCAGCGGTTTTGCCACCTACAATGAGCAGTTCTTC. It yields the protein CASGFATYNEQFF.

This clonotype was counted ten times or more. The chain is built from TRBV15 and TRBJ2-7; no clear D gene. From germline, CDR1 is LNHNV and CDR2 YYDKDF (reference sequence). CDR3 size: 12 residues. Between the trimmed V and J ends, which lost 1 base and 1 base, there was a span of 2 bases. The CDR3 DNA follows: TGTGCCACCAGCAGAGTATCCTACGAGCAGTACTTC. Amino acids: CATSRVSYEQYF.

This CDR3 is CASSYVEGGEKLFF. CDR3 DNA: TGTGCCAGCAGTTACGTGGAGGGCGGCGAAAAACTGTTTTTT. The chain has TRBV6-2 or TRBV6-3 and TRBJ1-4, with unresolved D. The CDR3 consists of 14 residues. The V end lost 2 bases, the J end lost 8 bases, and 12 bases lay between the germline ends. Germline V CDR1 and CDR2: MNHEY, SVGEGT.

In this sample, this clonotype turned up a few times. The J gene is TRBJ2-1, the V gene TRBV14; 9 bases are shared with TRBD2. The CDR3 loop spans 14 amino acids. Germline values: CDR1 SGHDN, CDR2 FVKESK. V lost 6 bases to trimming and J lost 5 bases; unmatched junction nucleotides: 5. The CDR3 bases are TGTGCCAGCAGTCCTAGCGGGGCAAACAATGAGCAGTTCTTC. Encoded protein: CASSPSGANNEQFF. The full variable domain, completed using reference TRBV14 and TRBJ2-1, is EAGVTQFPSHSVIEKGQTVTLRCDPISGHDNLYWYRRVMGKEIKFLLHFVKESKQDESGMPNNRFLAERTGGTYSTLKVQPAELEDSGVYFCASSPSGANNEQFFGPGTRLTVL.

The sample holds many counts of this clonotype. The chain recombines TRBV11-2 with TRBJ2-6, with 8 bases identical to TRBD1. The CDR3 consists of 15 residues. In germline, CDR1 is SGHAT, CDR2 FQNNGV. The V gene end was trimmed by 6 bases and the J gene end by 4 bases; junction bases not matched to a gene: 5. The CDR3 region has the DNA TGTGCCAGCAGTGGGGACAGGCAAGGGGCCAACGTCCTGACTTTC. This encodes CASSGDRQGANVLTF.

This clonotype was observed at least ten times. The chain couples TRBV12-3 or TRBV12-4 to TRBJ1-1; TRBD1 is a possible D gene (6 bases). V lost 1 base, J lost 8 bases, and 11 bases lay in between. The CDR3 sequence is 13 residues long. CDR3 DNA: TGTGCCAGCAGTTTAGGGGGGGCCCGGGAAGCTTTCTTT. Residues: CASSLGGAREAFF.

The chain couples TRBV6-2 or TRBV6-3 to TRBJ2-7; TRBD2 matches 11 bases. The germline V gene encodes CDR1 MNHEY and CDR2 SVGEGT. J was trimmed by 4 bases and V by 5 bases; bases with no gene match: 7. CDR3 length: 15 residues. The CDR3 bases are TGTGCCAGCAGTCAAGGACTAGCGGGTCGATACGAGCAGTACTTC. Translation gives CASSQGLAGRYEQYF.

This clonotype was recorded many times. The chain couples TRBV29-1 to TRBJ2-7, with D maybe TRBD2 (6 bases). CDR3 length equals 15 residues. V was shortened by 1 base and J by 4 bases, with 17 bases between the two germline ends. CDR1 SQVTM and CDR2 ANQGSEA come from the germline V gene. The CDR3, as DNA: TGCAGCGTTGAAGCCTCCCAGGGAGGACTTTACGAGCAGTACTTC. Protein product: CSVEASQGGLYEQYF.

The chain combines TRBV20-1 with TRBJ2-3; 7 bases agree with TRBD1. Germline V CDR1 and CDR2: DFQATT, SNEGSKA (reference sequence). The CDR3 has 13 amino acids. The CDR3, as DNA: TGCAGCGTTAGGGATACAGGGGCAGATACGCAGTATTTT. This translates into CSVRDTGADTQYF.

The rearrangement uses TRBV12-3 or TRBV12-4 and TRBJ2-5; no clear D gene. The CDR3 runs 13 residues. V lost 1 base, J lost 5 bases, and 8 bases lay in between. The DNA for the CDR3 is TGTGCCAGCAGTTTAGTACTTTTGGAGACCCAGTACTTC. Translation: CASSLVLLETQYF.

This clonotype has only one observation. The CDR3 here is CASRDYNEQYF. In DNA form, the CDR3 reads TGTGCCAGCAGGGATTACAATGAGCAGTACTTC. The rearrangement joins TRBV6-1 to TRBJ2-7; no definite D call. Trimming cost V 6 bases and J 7 bases, with 10 bases left between them. This CDR3 comprises 11 residues. Germline-derived CDR1 and CDR2 are MNHNS and SASEGT.

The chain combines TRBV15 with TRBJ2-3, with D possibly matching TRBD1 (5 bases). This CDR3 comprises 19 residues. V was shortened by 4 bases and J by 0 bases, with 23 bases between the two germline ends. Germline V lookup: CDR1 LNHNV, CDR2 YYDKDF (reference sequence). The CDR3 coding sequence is TGTGCCACCAGCACGCCGATGGGAAGTAGGGGATTGAGCACAGATACGCAGTATTTT. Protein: CATSTPMGSRGLSTDTQYF.

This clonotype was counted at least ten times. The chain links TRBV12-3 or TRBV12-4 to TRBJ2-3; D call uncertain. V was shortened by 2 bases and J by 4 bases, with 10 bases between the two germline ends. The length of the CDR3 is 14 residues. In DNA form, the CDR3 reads TGTGCCAGCAGTTTACGACACCCACCAGATACGCAGTATTTT. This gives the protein CASSLRHPPDTQYF.

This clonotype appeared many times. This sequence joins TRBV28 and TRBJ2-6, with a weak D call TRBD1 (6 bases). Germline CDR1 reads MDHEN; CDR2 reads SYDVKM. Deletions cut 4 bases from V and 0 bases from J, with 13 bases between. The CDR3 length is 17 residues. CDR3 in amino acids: CASSSGQLVSGANVLTF. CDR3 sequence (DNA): TGTGCCAGCAGTTCCGGACAGCTTGTCTCTGGGGCCAACGTCCTGACTTTC.

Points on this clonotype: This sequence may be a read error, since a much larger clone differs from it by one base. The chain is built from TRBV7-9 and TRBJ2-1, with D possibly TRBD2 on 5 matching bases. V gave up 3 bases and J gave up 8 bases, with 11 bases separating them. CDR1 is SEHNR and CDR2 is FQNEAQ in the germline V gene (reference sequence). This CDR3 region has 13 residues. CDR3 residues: CASSFGGRDEQFF. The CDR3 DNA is TGTGCCAGCAGCTTCGGAGGCCGCGATGAGCAGTTCTTC.

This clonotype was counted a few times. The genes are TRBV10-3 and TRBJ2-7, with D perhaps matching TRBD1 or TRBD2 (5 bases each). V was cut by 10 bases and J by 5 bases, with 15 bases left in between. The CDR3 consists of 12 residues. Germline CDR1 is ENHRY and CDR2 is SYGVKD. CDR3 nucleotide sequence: TGTGCCACCCTCGGGGCGGAGGACGAGCAGTACTTC. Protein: CATLGAEDEQYF.

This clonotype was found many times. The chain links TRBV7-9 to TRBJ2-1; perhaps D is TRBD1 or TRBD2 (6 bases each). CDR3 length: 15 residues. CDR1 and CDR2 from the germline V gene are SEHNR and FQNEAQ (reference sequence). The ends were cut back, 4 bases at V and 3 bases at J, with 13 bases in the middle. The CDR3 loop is CASSSEGEDYNEQFF. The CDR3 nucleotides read TGTGCCAGCAGCTCTGAGGGGGAGGACTACAATGAGCAGTTCTTC.